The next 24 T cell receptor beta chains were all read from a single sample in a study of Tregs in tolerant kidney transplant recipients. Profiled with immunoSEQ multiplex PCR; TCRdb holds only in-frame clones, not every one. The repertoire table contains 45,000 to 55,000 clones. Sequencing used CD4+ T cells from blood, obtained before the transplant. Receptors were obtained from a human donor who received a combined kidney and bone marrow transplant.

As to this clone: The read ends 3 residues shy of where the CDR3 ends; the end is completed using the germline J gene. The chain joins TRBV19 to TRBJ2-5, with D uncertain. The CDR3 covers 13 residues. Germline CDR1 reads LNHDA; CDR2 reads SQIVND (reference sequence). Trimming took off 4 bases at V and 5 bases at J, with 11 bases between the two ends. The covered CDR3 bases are TGTGCCAGTAGTACCAGGTGGTTGGAGACC. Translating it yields CASSTRWLET. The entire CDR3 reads CASSTRWLETQYF.

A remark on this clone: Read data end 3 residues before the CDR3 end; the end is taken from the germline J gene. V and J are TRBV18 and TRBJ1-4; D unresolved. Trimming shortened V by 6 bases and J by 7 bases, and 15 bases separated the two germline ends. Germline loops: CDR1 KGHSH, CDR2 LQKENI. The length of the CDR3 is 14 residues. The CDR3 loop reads CASSTDTEIEKLFF. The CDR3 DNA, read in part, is TGTGCCAGCTCCACCGATACAGAGATTGAAAAA. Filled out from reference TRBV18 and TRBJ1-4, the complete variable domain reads NAGVMQNPRHLVRRRGQEARLRCSPMKGHSHVYWYRQLPEEGLKFMVYLQKENIIDESGMPKERFSAEFPKEGPSILRIQQVVRGDSAAYFCASSTDTEIEKLFFGSGTQLSVL.

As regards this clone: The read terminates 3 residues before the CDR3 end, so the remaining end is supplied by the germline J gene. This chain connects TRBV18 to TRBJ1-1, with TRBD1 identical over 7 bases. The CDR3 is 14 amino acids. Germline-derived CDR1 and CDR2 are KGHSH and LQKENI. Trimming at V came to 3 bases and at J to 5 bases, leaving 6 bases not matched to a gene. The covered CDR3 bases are TGTGCCAGCTCACCTCCATCAGGGGGAACTGAA. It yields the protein CASSPPSGGTE. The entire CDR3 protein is CASSPPSGGTEAFF.

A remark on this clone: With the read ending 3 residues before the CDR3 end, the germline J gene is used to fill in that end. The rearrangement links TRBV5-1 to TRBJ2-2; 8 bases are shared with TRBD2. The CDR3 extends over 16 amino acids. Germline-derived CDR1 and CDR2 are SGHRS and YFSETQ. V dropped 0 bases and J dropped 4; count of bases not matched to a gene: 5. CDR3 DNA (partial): TGCGCCAGCAGCTTGGATGGGACTAGTGGCACCGGGGAG. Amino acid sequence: CASSLDGTSGTGE. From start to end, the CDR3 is CASSLDGTSGTGELFF.

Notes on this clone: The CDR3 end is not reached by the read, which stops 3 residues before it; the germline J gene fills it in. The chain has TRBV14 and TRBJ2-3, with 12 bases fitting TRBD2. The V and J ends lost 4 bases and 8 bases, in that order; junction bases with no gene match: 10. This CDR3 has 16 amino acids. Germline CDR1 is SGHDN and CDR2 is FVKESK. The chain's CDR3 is CASSRETSGSWGTQYF. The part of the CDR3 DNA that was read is TGTGCCAGCAGCCGCGAGACTAGCGGGAGTTGGGGTACG.

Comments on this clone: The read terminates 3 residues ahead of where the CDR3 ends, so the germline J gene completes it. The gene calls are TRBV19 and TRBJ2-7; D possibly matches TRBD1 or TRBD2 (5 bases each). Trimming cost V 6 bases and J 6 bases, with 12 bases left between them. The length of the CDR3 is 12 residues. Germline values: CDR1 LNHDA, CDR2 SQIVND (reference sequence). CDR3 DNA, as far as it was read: TGTGCCAGTAGAACTGCGAGGGGCGAG. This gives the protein CASRTARGE. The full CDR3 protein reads CASRTARGEQYF.

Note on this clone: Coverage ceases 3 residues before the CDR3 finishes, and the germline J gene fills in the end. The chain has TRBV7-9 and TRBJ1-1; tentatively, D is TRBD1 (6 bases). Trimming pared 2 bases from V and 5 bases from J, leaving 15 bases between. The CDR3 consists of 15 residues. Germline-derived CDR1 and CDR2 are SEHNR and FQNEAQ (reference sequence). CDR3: CASSLSGTWETEAFF. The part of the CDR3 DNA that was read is TGTGCCAGCAGCTTATCGGGGACATGGGAGACTGAA.

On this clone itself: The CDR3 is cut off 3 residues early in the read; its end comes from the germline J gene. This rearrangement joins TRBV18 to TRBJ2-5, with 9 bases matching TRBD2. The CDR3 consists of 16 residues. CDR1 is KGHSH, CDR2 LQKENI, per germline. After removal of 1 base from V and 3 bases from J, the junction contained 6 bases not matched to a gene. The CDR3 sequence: CASSPRASGDKETQYF. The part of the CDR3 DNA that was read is TGTGCCAGCTCACCACGGGCTAGCGGGGATAAAGAGACC.

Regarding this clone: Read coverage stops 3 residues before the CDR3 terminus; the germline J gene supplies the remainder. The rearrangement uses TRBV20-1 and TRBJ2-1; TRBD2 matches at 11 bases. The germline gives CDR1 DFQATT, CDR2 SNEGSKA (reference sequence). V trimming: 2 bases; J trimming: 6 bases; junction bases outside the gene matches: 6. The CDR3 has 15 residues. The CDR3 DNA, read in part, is TGCAGTGCTAGACTAGGGACTAGCGGACGCAATGAG. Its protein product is CSARLGTSGRNE. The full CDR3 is CSARLGTSGRNEQFF.

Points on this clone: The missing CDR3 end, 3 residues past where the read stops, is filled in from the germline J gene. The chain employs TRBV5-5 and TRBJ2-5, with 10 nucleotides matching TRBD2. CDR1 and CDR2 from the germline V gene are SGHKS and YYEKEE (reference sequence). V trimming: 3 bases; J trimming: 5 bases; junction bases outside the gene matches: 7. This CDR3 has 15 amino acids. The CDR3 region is CASSSAGTSVETQYF. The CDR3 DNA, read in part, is TGTGCCAGCAGCTCCGCCGGGACTAGCGTTGAGACC. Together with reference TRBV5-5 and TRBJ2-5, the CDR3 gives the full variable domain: DAGVTQSPTHLIKTRGQQVTLRCSPISGHKSVSWYQQVLGQGPQFIFQYYEKEERGRGNFPDRFSARQFPNYSSELNVNALLLGDSALYLCASSSAGTSVETQYFGPGTRLLVL.

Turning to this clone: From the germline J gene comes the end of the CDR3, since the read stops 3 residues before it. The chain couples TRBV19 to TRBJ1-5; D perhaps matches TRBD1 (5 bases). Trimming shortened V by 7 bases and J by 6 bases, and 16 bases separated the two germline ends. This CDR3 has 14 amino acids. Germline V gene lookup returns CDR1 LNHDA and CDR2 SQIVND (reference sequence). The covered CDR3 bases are TGTGCCAGTACTACCAGGGCTCTTGTTCAGCCC. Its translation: CASTTRALVQP. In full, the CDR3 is CASTTRALVQPQHF.

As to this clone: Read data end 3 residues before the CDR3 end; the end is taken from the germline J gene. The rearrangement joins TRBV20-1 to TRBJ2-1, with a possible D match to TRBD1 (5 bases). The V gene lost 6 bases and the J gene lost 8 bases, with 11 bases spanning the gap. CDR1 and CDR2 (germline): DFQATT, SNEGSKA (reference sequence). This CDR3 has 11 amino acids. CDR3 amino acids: CSAVQGYEQFF. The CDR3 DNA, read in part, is TGCAGTGCCGTTCAGGGTTATGAG.

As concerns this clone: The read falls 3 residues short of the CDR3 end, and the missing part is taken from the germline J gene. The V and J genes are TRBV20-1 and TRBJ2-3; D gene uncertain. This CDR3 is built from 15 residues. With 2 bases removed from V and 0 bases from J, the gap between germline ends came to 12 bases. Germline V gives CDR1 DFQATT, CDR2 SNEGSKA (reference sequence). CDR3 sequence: CSARSGSSSTDTQYF. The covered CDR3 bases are TGCAGTGCTAGATCAGGATCCTCTAGCACAGATACG.

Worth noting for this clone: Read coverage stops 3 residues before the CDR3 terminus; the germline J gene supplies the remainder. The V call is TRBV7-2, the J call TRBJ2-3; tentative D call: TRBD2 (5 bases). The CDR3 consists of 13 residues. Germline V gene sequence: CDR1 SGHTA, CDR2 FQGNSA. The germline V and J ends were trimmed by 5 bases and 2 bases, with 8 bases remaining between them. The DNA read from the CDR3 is TGTGCCAGCAGCCTTAGCGCCACAGATACG. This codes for CASSLSATDT. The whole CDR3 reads CASSLSATDTQYF.

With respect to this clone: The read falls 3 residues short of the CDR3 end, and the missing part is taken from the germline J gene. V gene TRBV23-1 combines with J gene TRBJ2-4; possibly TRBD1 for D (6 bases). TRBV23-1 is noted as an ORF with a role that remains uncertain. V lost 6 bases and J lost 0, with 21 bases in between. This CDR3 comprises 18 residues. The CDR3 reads CASRRYITGPLAKNIQYF. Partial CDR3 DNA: TGCGCCAGCAGACGATATATTACAGGGCCCCTAGCCAAAAACATT.

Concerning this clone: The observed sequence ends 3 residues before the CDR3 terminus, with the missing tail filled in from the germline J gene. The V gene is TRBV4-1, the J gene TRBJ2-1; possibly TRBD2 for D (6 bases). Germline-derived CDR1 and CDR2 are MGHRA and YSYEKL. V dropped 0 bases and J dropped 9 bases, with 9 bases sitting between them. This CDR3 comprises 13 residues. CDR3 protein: CASSQEEGREQFF. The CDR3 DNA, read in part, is TGCGCCAGCAGCCAAGAGGAGGGGCGTGAG.

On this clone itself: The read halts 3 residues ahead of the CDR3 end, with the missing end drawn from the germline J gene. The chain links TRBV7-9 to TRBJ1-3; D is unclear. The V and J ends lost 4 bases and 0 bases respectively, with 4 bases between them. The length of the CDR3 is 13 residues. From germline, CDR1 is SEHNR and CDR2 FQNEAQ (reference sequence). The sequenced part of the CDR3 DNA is TGTGCCAGCAGCTCAATCTCTGGAAACACC. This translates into CASSSISGNT. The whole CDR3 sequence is CASSSISGNTIYF.

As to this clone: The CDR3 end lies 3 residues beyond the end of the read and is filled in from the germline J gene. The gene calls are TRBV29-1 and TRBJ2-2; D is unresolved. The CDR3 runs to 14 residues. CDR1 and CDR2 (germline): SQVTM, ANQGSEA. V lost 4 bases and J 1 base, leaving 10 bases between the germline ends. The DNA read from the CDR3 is TGCAGCGTTGTGGGTAGCCGGAACACCGGGGAG. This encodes CSVVGSRNTGE. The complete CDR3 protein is CSVVGSRNTGELFF.

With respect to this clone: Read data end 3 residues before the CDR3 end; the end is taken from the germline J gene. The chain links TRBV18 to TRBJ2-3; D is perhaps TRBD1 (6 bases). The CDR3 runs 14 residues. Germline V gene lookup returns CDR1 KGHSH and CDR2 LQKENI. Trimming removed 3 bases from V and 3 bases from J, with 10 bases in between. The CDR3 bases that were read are TGTGCCAGCTCACCGCCGACAGGAACAGATACG. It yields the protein CASSPPTGTDT. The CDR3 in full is CASSPPTGTDTQYF.

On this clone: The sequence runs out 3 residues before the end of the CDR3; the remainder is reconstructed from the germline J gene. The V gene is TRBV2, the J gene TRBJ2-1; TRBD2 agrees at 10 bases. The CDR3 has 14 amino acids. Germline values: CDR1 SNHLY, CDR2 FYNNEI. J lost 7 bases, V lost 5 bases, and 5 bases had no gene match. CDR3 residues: CASSYLTSGNEQFF. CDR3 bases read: TGTGCCAGCAGTTACTTGACTAGCGGGAATGAG.

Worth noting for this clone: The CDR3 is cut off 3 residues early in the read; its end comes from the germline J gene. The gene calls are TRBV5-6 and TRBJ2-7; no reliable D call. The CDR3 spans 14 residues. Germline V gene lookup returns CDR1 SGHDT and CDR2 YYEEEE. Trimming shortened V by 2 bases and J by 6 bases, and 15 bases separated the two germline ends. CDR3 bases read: TGTGCCAGCAGCTTCCCTCCGGCAACTACCGAG. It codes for CASSFPPATTE. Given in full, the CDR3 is CASSFPPATTEQYF.

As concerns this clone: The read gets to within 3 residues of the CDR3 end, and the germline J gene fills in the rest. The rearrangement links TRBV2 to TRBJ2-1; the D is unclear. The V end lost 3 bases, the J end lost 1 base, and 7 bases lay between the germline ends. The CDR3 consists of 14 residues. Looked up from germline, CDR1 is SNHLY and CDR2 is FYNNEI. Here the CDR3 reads CASSDPGSYNEQFF. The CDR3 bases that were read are TGTGCCAGCAGTGATCCAGGTTCCTACAATGAG. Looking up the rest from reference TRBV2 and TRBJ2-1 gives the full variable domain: EPEVTQTPSHQVTQMGQEVILRCVPISNHLYFYWYRQILGQKVEFLVSFYNNEISEKSEIFDDQFSVERPDGSNFTLKIRSTKLEDSAMYFCASSDPGSYNEQFFGPGTRLTVL.

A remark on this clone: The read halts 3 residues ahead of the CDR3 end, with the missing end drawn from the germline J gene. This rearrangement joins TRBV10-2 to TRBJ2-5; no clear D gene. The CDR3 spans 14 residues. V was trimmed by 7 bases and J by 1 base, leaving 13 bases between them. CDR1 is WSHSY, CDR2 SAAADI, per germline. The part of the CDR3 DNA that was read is TGCGCCAGCAAGATCACAGACACCCAAGAGACC. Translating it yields CASKITDTQET. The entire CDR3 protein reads CASKITDTQETQYF.

The part of the CDR3 DNA that was read is TGCGCCAGCAGCTATGGAACGGGGGACGAGACC. It is translated as CASSYGTGDET. The entire CDR3 sequence reads CASSYGTGDETQYF. The rearrangement joins TRBV5-1 to TRBJ2-5, with a possible D match to TRBD2 (6 bases). With the read ending 3 residues before the CDR3 end, the germline J gene is used to fill in that end. The germline V gene has CDR1 SGHRS and CDR2 YFSETQ. Deletions cut 3 bases from V and 5 bases from J, with 14 bases between. The CDR3 contains 14 residues.